Below, 14 T cell receptor beta chains from the same sample are listed, as sequenced in a study of siplizumab effects on memory and regulatory T cells. The protocol was immunoSEQ multiplex PCR, while the TCRdb copy is restricted to in-frame clones and leaves out a portion. The table lists about 120,000 clones, 80% to 95% of them singletons. Input material: CD4+ T cells sorted from blood. All receptors derive from a human donor in good health.

This chain uses TRBV2 with TRBJ1-2, with TRBD1 matching over 10 bases. V lost 7 bases and J lost 3; bases outside the gene matches: 11. Germline lookup yields CDR1 SNHLY and CDR2 FYNNEI. CDR3 length equals 16 residues. CDR3 sequence (DNA): TGTGCCAGCAATCGAGGGACAGGGGTTTCCGACTATGGCTACACCTTC. It is translated as CASNRGTGVSDYGYTF.

The chain links TRBV7-2 to TRBJ1-1; 9 bases match TRBD1. V was clipped by 0 bases and J by 1 base; unmatched bases: 9. This CDR3 is built from 18 residues. The germline CDR1 and CDR2 sequences are SGHTA and FQGNSA. The CDR3: CASSLAGQGPSRNTEAFF. In DNA, the CDR3 is TGTGCCAGCAGCTTAGCGGGACAGGGCCCCTCTCGGAACACTGAAGCTTTCTTT.

This chain links TRBV11-2 with TRBJ1-2, with 10 bases matching TRBD1. CDR3 length equals 14 residues. Germline V lookup: CDR1 SGHAT, CDR2 FQNNGV. The trim removed 5 bases at V and 8 bases at J, leaving 8 bases unmatched. The CDR3: CASSPGQGLFGYTF. CDR3 nucleotide sequence: TGTGCCAGCAGCCCGGGACAGGGGTTATTCGGCTACACCTTC. Supplemented by reference TRBV11-2 and TRBJ1-2, the full variable domain reads EAGVAQSPRYKIIEKRQSVAFWCNPISGHATLYWYQQILGQGPKLLIQFQNNGVVDDSQLPKDRFSAERLKGVDSTLKIQPAKLEDSAVYLCASSPGQGLFGYTFGSGTRLTVV.

This clone was observed once. The genes are TRBV20-1 and TRBJ2-7, with 7 bases aligning to TRBD1. The CDR3 contains 10 residues. V lost 6 bases to trimming and J lost 4 bases; unmatched junction nucleotides: 0. Germline V CDR1 and CDR2: DFQATT, SNEGSKA (reference sequence). The chain's CDR3 is CSAGQYEQYF. The CDR3 nucleotides read TGCAGTGCGGGACAGTACGAGCAGTACTTC.

Only a few counts were recorded for this clone. The chain uses TRBV14 and TRBJ2-2; D might be TRBD1 or TRBD2, each matching 5 bases. Per the germline V gene, CDR1 is SGHDN and CDR2 is FVKESK. V was pared by 6 bases and J by 4 bases, with 15 bases between. The length of the CDR3 is 15 residues. CDR3 in amino acids: CASSSRGRTTGELFF. CDR3 bases: TGTGCCAGCAGTTCCCGGGGCAGGACCACCGGGGAGCTGTTTTTT.

The V call is TRBV10-3, the J call TRBJ1-2, with a weak D call TRBD1 (6 bases). This CDR3 is 12 amino acids long. V was shortened by 4 bases and J by 6 bases, with 9 bases between the two germline ends. From germline, CDR1 is ENHRY and CDR2 SYGVKD. CDR3 sequence (DNA): TGTGCCATCAGTGTAGGGGGGAATGGCTACACCTTC. The encoded protein is CAISVGGNGYTF.

This clone was counted between two and nine times. The rearrangement joins TRBV5-1 to TRBJ1-1; D is ambiguous. The CDR3 contains 13 residues. The germline V gene has CDR1 SGHRS and CDR2 YFSETQ. The V and J ends lost 2 bases and 0 bases respectively, with 5 bases between them. The CDR3 loop is CASSFNLNTEAFF. Here the CDR3 DNA reads TGCGCCAGCAGCTTCAACCTGAACACTGAAGCTTTCTTT.

The J gene is TRBJ2-2, the V gene TRBV5-1; D not resolved. V was shortened by 1 base and J by 6 bases, with 4 bases between the two germline ends. This CDR3 is 12 amino acids long. Germline assignment: CDR1 SGHRS and CDR2 YFSETQ. The CDR3 loop is CASSLLSGELFF. CDR3 DNA sequence: TGCGCCAGCAGCTTGCTCTCCGGGGAGCTGTTTTTT.

For this clone: Different DNA sequences within this sample yield the same CDR3. V and J are TRBV7-9 and TRBJ1-1; TRBD1 matches 8 bases. The CDR3 consists of 14 residues. V lost 3 bases to trimming and J lost 1 base; unmatched junction nucleotides: 1. The V gene's germline CDR1 is SEHNR and CDR2 FQNEAQ (reference sequence). In DNA form, the CDR3 reads TGTGCCAGCAGCTTTGGACAGGGGAACACTGAAGCTTTCTTT. Amino acid sequence: CASSFGQGNTEAFF.

This clone was detected only once. This sequence joins TRBV6-5 and TRBJ2-3; tentatively, D is TRBD1 or TRBD2 (5 bases each). CDR3 length equals 15 residues. The V gene's germline CDR1 is MNHEY and CDR2 SVGAGI. V was trimmed by 2 bases and J by 4 bases, leaving 13 bases between them. CDR3 amino acids: CASSYEGSRADTQYF. The CDR3 DNA sequence: TGTGCCAGCAGTTACGAGGGGTCAAGGGCAGATACGCAGTATTTT.

Regarding this clone: This sample also contains other DNA sequences that code for the same CDR3. The genes are TRBV7-9 and TRBJ1-4; D unresolved. CDR1 is SEHNR, CDR2 FQNEAQ, per germline (reference sequence). Trimming pared 3 bases from V and 0 bases from J, leaving 5 bases between. The CDR3 sequence is 14 residues long. The CDR3 is CASSFQATNEKLFF. The DNA of the CDR3 is TGTGCCAGCAGCTTCCAGGCAACTAATGAAAAACTGTTTTTT. Based on the CDR3 plus reference TRBV7-9 and TRBJ1-4, the full variable domain is DTGVSQNPRHKITKRGQNVTFRCDPISEHNRLYWYRQTLGQGPEFLTYFQNEAQLEKSRLLSDRFSAERPKGSFSTLEIQRTEQGDSAMYLCASSFQATNEKLFFGSGTQLSVL.

The V and J genes are TRBV7-8 and TRBJ1-1; D gene uncertain. The CDR3 consists of 13 residues. Trimming left V 2 bases short and J 4 bases short, with 8 bases between. The germline gives CDR1 SGHVS, CDR2 FQNEAQ. CDR3 bases: TGTGCCAGCAGCTTACCCCCTGGCACTGAAGCTTTCTTT. Protein: CASSLPPGTEAFF.

The chain has TRBV19 and TRBJ1-2, with 7 bases aligning to TRBD1. This CDR3 comprises 15 residues. V lost 3 bases, J lost 0 bases, and 4 bases stayed unmatched. The germline CDR1 and CDR2 sequences are LNHDA and SQIVND (reference sequence). CDR3 amino acids: CASSIQGTANYGYTF. The DNA for the CDR3 is TGTGCCAGTAGTATTCAAGGGACAGCTAACTATGGCTACACCTTC.

V usage is TRBV7-2 and J usage is TRBJ1-5; D possibly corresponds to TRBD1 (5 bases). The V end lost 1 base, the J end lost 7 bases, and 14 bases lay between the germline ends. Germline V lookup: CDR1 SGHTA, CDR2 FQGNSA. This CDR3 spans 15 amino acids. Here the CDR3 reads CASSLGEGAGQPQHF. The CDR3 nucleotides are TGTGCCAGCAGCTTAGGGGAAGGGGCCGGGCAGCCCCAGCATTTT.